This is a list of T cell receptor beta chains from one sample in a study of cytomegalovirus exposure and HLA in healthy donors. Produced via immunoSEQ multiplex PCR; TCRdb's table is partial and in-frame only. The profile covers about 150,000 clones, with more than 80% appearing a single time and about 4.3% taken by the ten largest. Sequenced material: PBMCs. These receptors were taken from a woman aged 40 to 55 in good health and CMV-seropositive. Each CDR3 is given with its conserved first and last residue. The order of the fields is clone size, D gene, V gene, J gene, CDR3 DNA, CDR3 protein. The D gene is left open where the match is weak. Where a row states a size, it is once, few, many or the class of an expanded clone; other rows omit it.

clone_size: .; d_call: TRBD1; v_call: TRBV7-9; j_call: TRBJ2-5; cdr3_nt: TGTGCCAGCAGCTTAGCAGAGGGGGCTGGGACCCAGTACTTC; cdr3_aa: CASSLAEGAGTQYF
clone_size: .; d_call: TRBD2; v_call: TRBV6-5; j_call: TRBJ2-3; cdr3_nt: TGTGCCAGCAGTCGAGGACTAGTCGCGGATACGCAGTATTTT; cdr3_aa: CASSRGLVADTQYF
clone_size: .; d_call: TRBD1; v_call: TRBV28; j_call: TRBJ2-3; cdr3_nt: TGTGCCAGCAGTCTACTTTCCGGGACAGGGGACACAGATACGCAGTATTTT; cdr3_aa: CASSLLSGTGDTDTQYF
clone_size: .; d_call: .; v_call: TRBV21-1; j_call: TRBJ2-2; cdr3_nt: TGTGCCAGCAGCAGAGGGAAGTACACCGGGGAGCTGTTTTTT; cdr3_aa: CASSRGKYTGELFF
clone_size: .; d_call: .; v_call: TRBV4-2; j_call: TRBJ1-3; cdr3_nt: TGTGCCAGCAGCCAAGATAGCTATCGAAACACCATATATTTT; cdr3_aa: CASSQDSYRNTIYF
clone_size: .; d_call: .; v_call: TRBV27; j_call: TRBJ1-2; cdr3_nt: TGTGCCAGTGTGAGGAACTATGGCTACACCTTC; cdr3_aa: CASVRNYGYTF
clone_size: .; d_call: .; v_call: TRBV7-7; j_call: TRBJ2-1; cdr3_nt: TGTGCTAAAGTCCAGGGGCCCTTCGACAATGAGCAGTTCTTC; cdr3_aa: CAKVQGPFDNEQFF
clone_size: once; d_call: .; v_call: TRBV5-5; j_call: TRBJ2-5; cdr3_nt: TGTGCCAGCAGCTTTGGCGGACTTGGGGAGACCCAGTACTTC; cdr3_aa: CASSFGGLGETQYF
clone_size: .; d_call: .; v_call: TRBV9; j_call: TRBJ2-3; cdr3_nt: TGTGCCAGCAGCACCGACGGGACTCGCACAGATACGCAGTATTTT; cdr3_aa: CASSTDGTRTDTQYF
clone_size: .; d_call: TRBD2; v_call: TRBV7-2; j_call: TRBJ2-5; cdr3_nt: TGTGCCAGTGCGGGGGAAGAGACCCAGTACTTC; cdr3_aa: CASAGEETQYF
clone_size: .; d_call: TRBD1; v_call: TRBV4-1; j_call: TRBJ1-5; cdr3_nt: TGCGCCAGCAGCGGCCCCGGGACAGAAAAAGGGCAGCCCCAGCATTTT; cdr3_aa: CASSGPGTEKGQPQHF
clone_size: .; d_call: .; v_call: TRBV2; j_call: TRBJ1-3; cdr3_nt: TGTGCCAGCAGTCCAGCCGGCGGGGCGGGAAACACCATATATTTT; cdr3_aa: CASSPAGGAGNTIYF
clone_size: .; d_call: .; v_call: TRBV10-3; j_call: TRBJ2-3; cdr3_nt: TGTGCCATCAGTTCTTCGGACTACAGCCCGGACACAGATACGCAGTATTTT; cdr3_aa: CAISSSDYSPDTDTQYF
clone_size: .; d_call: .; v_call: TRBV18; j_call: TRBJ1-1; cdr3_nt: TGTGCCAGCTCACCGAAACCCGGAGGCACTGAAGCTTTCTTT; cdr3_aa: CASSPKPGGTEAFF
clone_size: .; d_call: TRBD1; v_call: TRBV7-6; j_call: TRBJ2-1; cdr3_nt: TGTGCCAGCAGCTCCGGGACAGGGGGGTCCTACAATGAGCAGTTCTTC; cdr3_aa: CASSSGTGGSYNEQFF
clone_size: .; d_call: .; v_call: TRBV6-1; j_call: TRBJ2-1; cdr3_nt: TGTGCCAGCAGTGAGGTGGGACAACTGAGCTCCTACAATGAGCAGTTCTTC; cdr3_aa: CASSEVGQLSSYNEQFF
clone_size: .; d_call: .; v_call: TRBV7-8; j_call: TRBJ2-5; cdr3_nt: TGTGCCAGCAGCTTAGGAAGGAGGCAAGAGACCCAGTACTTC; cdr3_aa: CASSLGRRQETQYF
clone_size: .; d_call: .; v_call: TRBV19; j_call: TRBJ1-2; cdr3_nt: TGTGCCAGTAGTATCAGCGCTGCTAACTATGGCTACACCTTC; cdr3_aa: CASSISAANYGYTF
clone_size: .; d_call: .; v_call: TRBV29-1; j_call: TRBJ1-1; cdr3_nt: TGCAGCGTTAAACAGGTGGCGAACACTGAAGCTTTCTTT; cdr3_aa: CSVKQVANTEAFF
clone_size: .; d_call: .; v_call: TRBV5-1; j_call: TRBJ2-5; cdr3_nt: TGCGCCAGCACCCGAGAGGAGGGCGCGGGAGAGACCCAGTACTTC; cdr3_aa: CASTREEGAGETQYF
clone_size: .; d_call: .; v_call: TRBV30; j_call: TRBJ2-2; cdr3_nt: TGTGCCTGGAGCCCAACCGGGGAGCTGTTTTTT; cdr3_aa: CAWSPTGELFF
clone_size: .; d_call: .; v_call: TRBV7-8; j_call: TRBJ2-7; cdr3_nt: TGTGCCAGCAGCTCCCCGAGCTCCTACGAGCAGTACTTC; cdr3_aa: CASSSPSSYEQYF
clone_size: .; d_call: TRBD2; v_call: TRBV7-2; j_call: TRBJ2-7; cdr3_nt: TGTGCCAGCAGCTTGGGACTAGCGCAACCCTACGAGCAGTACTTC; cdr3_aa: CASSLGLAQPYEQYF
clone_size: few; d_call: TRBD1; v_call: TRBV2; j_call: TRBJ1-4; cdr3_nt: TGTGCCAGCGGGACAGTATCCGGACCAACTAATGAAAAACTGTTTTTT; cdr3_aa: CASGTVSGPTNEKLFF
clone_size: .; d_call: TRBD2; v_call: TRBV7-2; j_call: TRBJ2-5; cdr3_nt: TGTGCCAGCAGCCCCTCCCCCCGGCCTAGCGGGAAAGAGACCCAGTACTTC; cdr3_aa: CASSPSPRPSGKETQYF
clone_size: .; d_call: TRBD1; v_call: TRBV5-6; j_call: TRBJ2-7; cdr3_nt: TGTGCCAGCAGCTCTGGGACAGGGGGCTACGAGCAGTACTTC; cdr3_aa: CASSSGTGGYEQYF
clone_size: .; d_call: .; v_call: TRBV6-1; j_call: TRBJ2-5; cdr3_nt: TGTGCCAGCAGTGAAGACAGGGTGGGCCAAGAGACCCAGTACTTC; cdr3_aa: CASSEDRVGQETQYF
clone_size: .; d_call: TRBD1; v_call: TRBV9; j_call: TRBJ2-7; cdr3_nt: TGTGCCAGCAGTAAAGGACAGGGGGTAACCTACGAGCAGTACTTC; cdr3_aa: CASSKGQGVTYEQYF
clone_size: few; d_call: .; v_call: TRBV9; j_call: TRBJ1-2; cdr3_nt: TGTGCCAGCAGCGTAGGTTCGGGGGGCCTTAACTATGGCTACACCTTC; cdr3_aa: CASSVGSGGLNYGYTF
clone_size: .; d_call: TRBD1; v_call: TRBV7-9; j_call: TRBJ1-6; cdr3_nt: TGTGCCAGCAGACTCGACAGGGGAGATTCACCCCTCCACTTT; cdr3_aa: CASRLDRGDSPLHF
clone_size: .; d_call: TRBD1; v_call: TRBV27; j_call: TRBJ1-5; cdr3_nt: TGTGCCAGCAGCAAGGACAGGGGACAGCCCCAGCATTTT; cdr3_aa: CASSKDRGQPQHF
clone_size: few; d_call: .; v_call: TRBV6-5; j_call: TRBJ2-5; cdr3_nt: TGTGCCAGCAGTTACTCCCTGACAGTCCAAGAGACCCAGTACTTC; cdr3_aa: CASSYSLTVQETQYF
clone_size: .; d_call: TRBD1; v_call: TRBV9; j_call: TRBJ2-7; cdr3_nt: TGTGCCAGCAGCGTATCCGGGACAGGGGTCTACGAGCAGTACTTC; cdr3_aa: CASSVSGTGVYEQYF
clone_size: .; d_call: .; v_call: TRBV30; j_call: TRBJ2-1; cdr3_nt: TGTGCCTGGAGTGGAGGGCCAAGTGAGCAGTTCTTC; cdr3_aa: CAWSGGPSEQFF
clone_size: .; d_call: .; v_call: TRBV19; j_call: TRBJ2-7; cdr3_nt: TGTGCCAGTAGTAGGAGCGACAGCTACGAGCAGTACTTC; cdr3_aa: CASSRSDSYEQYF
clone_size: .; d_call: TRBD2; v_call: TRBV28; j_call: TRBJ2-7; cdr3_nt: TGTGCCAGCAGTCAACTAGCGGGGACCTACGAGCAGTACTTC; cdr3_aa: CASSQLAGTYEQYF
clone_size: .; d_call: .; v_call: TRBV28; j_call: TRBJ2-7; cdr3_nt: TGTGCCAGCAGTCCCAGGGCGGGGCGGTACGAGCAGTACTTC; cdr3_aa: CASSPRAGRYEQYF
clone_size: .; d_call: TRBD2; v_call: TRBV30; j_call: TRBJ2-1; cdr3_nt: TGTGCCGCCCAGACTAGCAGCGCTGAGCAGTTCTTC; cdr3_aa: CAAQTSSAEQFF
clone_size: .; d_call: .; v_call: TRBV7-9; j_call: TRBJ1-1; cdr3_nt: TGTGCCAGCAGCTACGCCCCGGGGATGAACACTGAAGCTTTCTTT; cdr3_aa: CASSYAPGMNTEAFF
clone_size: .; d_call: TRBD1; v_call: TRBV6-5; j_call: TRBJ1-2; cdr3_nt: TGTGCCAGCAGCTCCGACAGGGACCTTAGTGGCTACACCTTC; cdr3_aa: CASSSDRDLSGYTF
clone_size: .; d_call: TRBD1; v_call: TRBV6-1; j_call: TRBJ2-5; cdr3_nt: TGTGCCAGCAGTCCCCCGGGACAGGGAATTAAGCAGTACTTC; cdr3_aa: CASSPPGQGIKQYF
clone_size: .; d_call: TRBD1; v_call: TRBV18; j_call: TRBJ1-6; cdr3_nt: TGTGCCAGCTCACCGGCGGGACAGGTTAATTCACCCCTCCACTTT; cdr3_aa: CASSPAGQVNSPLHF
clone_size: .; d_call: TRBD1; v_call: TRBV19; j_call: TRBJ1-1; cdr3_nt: TGTGCCAGTAGCCCTCAAAGAACAGGGGAAGAAGCTTTCTTT; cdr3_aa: CASSPQRTGEEAFF
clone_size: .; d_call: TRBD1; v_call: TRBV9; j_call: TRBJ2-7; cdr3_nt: TGTGCCAGCAGCGTAGGTGGGACAGGGGGGTCCGAGCAGTACTTC; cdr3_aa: CASSVGGTGGSEQYF
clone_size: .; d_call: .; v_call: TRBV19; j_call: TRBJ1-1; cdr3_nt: TGTGCCAGTAGGGAAACAGGGAGTCCTGAAGCTTTCTTT; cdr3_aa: CASRETGSPEAFF
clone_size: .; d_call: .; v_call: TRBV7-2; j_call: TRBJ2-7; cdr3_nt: TGTGCCAGCAGCTTAGCTAGCGGCTCCTACGAGCAGTACTTC; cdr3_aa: CASSLASGSYEQYF
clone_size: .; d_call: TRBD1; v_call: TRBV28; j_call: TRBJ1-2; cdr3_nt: TGTGCCAGCAGCCGCGACAGGGGCTATGGCTACACCTTC; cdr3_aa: CASSRDRGYGYTF
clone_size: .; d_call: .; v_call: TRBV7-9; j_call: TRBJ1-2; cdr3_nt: TGTGCCAGCAGCTTCTACCCGAACTATGGCTACACCTTC; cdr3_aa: CASSFYPNYGYTF
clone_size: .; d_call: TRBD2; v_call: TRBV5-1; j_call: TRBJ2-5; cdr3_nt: TGCGCCAGCACCCGTAGCGGGAGCGGGGAGACCCAGTACTTC; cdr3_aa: CASTRSGSGETQYF
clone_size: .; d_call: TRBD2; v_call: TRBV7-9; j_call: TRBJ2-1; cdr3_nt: TGTGCCAGCAGCCCAAGACGGGGGGAGTACAATGAGCAGTTCTTC; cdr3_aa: CASSPRRGEYNEQFF
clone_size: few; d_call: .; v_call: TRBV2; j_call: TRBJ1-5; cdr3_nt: TGTGCCAGCAGACAGTTCGGTCAGCCCCAGCATTTT; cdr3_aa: CASRQFGQPQHF
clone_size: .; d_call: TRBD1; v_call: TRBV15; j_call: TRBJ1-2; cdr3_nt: TGTGCCACCAGCAGAGACGGGGGACAGGCTGCTCGATTTAACTATGGCTACACCTTC; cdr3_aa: CATSRDGGQAARFNYGYTF
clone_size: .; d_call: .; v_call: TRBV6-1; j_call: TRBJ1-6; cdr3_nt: TGTGCCAGCGCTGCAGGGCCATATAATTCACCCCTCCACTTT; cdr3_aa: CASAAGPYNSPLHF
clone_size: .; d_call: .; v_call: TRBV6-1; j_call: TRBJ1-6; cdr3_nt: TGTGCCAGCAGATGGGAGGAGACCTATAATTCACCCCTCCACTTT; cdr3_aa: CASRWEETYNSPLHF
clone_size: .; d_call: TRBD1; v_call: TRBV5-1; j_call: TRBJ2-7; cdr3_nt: TGCGCCAGCAACCAGGGACAGGGAAGCTCCTACGAGCAGTACTTC; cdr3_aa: CASNQGQGSSYEQYF